This T cell receptor beta chain was captured in a study of regulatory T cells in long-lasting Graves disease (dated by TCRdb to the early 2020s). As for the study more broadly: In the newly diagnosed Graves' disease group, patients had been taking antithyroid drugs for less than 3 months. This study used TCR sequencing and RNA sequencing of peripheral blood to compare persistent Graves' disease patients against newly diagnosed Graves' disease patients. The study was conducted in China and was registered as a clinical trial. A total of about 33 samples underwent TCR sequencing, from roughly 13 patients with persistent Graves' disease and about 20 patients with newly diagnosed Graves' disease. Points the paper makes about the study in general: TRBV28, TRBJ1-2 and TRBJ2-5 were preferentially used in persistent disease, while TRBV20-1 and TRBJ2-1 were favored in newly diagnosed disease. Only peripheral blood was studied, because thyroid tissue, the primary lesion, was inaccessible. Sequencing and analysis were limited to the TCR beta chain. Persistent patients shared more public clonotypes among themselves (approximately 2,500) than newly diagnosed patients did (about 970). As a limitation, the authors acknowledged that the small sample size may reduce accuracy. Persistent Graves' disease patients showed lower TCR Shannon entropy and fewer highly expanded clones than newly diagnosed patients, suggesting clonal expansion.

The time point label, as the study defines it: newly diagnosed GD, antithyroid drugs for less than 3 months. For both TCR sequencing and RNA sequencing, RNA was extracted from PBMCs in TRIzol. The diagnosis of Graves' disease was made according to American Thyroid Association guidelines. Patients for the study were recruited at an endocrinology department in Xi'an, China. From each patient, around 9 milliliters of peripheral blood was collected into an EDTA anticoagulant tube. Ficoll Paque Plus density gradient separation was used to isolate PBMCs, and no further T cell sorting was performed. An Agilent 2100 Bioanalyzer and agarose gel were used to check RNA quality, and a NanoDrop 2000 was used to measure RNA concentration. About this clonotype itself: Its antigen is not yet known. Per-base quality was not reported, and no clone a single base away is much larger than it.

CDR1 and CDR2 are read off the germline V gene as SGHTA and FQGNSA. The CDR3 sequence holds 15 residues, the cysteine and phenylalanine included. The CDR3 DNA has 45 bases and is translated from base 1. V loses 2 bases of germline sequence and J loses 6 bases, and the interval between the two ends is 16 bases. Library method: multiplex PCR. TCRdb names Illumina HiSeq 4000 as the instrument used. CDR3 regions were amplified by Arm-PCR with iRepertoire HTBI primers to construct TCR beta libraries. PCR products were gel purified before sequencing. Processing in the source paper ran as follows. Gene usage analysis of CDR3 amino acid clonotypes relied on the 60 or so TRBV and more than twelve TRBJ segments identified across samples. COPE and FqMerger were used to merge the filtered high-quality paired reads into contigs. Contigs were aligned with BLAST to IMGT TRBV, TRBD and TRBJ reference genes, and CDR3 was defined per IMGT. Any clonotype with a frequency above 0.1% was classified as a highly expanded clone. Shannon entropy served as the measure of repertoire diversity, while the Gini coefficient captured V-J evenness. Public clonotypes were defined as clonotypes shared by more than one individual. Starting from the raw public reads, TCRdb applied fastp trimming at Q25, assembled clones with MiXCR and retained in-frame beta chains. Rows matching on CDR3 protein sequence are summarized as one entry with the most common DNA and genes. TCRdb, not the original authors, processed these V and J calls. The sample table records about 540,000 distinct CDR3 sequences; approximately 13% of these occur just once. More than 8.5% of the sample goes to the ten largest clones.

The data were also submitted as part of a second study, on T cells in Graves' hyperthyroidism and ophthalmopathy. The other study reports the following: Stable Graves' hyperthyroidism was defined as the absence of progression to ophthalmopathy over 18 months of follow-up. Hyperthyroidism patients were newly diagnosed, with disease duration under 2 months, and aged 18 to 65 years. Patients with uncontrolled infections, other autoimmune diseases, pregnancy or lactation were excluded. Diagnoses were based on clinical symptoms, serum thyroxine and TRAb, thyroid ultrasound and orbital computed tomography. The TCR CDR3 was subjected to a first round of RT-PCR using the HTBI primer set and the Qiagen OneStep RT-PCR kit. Most expanded thyroid clonotypes (frequency above 0.001) were also found in blood, which suggests that blood repertoires may mirror thyroid immune responses. A model built on a 13 V-J signature distinguished ophthalmopathy from stable hyperthyroidism, reaching roughly 88% sensitivity and approximately 83% specificity in cross-validation and 80%/75% in testing. During validation, the model predicted progression to ophthalmopathy a median of about 6.3 months ahead of onset, with almost 71% sensitivity and under 85% specificity. A discovery cohort of about 100 patients, roughly 40 with Graves' ophthalmopathy and roughly 59 with stable Graves' hyperthyroidism, was used to find distinguishing TCR V-J signatures. Prospective prediction of ophthalmopathy was tested in an independent validation cohort consisting of some 18 hyperthyroidism patients and some 16 patients who later progressed to ophthalmopathy. For training and testing, the 80 to 100 patients in the discovery cohort were randomly divided in a 7:3 ratio. In addition, the study compared T-cell repertoires in thyroid tissue and in blood from several Graves' hyperthyroidism patients. Following sampling, methimazole starting at 30 mg daily was given to hyperthyroidism patients, and high-dose intravenous methylprednisolone was given to ophthalmopathy patients. The libraries were constructed in a second round of multiplex PCR and then size-selected and purified. Sequencing of the libraries was done on an Illumina HiSeq2000 using paired-end 100 bp reads. SOAPnuke was used to process the raw data, removing reads that contained adapters or uncalled bases, had a mean Phred below 15, or lacked an exact match to the constant primer or identifier. COPE v1.2.5 was used to merge the high-quality paired reads, and each unique nucleotide sequence was defined as a clonotype. Clonotypes were aligned to IMGT TRBV, TRBD and TRBJ reference segments using MiTCR v1.1. Analysis was restricted to V-J combinations with a frequency above 0.0001, which covered 98% to 99.2% of repertoires. The TCS score was defined as the ratio of F50 (clonal expansion) to E x V (chaos), calculated using BLOSUM62-based TCRdist between CDR3 peptides within each V-J. Welch's t-statistics and random forest reduced fewer than 550 V-J features to under 15, which were used in a naive Bayes classifier (R e1071). Sample size was not statistically predetermined, and blinding of investigators to group allocation was not performed. According to the paper, TCR Vbeta CDR3 sequencing was carried out on 135 peripheral blood samples, which came from 40 to 45 ophthalmopathy, around 74 hyperthyroidism and roughly 17 progressor patients.

The sequence is built from TRBV7-2 and TRBJ1-2, with TRBD1 perhaps the D gene, on 6 matching bases. Material: peripheral blood mononuclear cells (PBMCs), obtained at new diagnosis, from a patient treated with antithyroid drugs. The receptor was derived from a man under 40 with Graves disease. Donor details come from another sample of the same person, matched by shared clones. The nucleotides are TGTGCCAGCAGCTTAATGTCCAGGGGCGCGGATGGCTACACCTTC. This is translated as CASSLMSRGADGYTF.